A single sample is the source of the 26 T cell receptor beta chains below, sequenced in a study of response to subunit inactivated influenza vaccine. TCRdb used MiXCR to reprocess the RT-PCR reads, holding one entry per CDR3 protein. The sample carries about 480,000 distinct CDR3 sequences, about 25% recorded once. Sequenced material: CD4+ T cells sorted from PBMCs, taken roughly 5 days after vaccination. The receptors come from a man aged 45-65 years who received an inactivated influenza vaccine.

The table lists this clonotype with a few counts. This chain connects TRBV12-3 or TRBV12-4 to TRBJ2-4; tentative D call: TRBD1 (6 bases). V gave up 2 bases and J gave up 6 bases, with 8 bases separating them. CDR3 length: 13 residues. The CDR3 is CASSLIQGNIQYF. CDR3 sequence (DNA): TGTGCCAGCAGTTTAATACAGGGAAACATTCAGTACTTC.

The gene calls are TRBV5-1 and TRBJ2-3, with TRBD1 matching 8 bases. The CDR3 covers 16 residues. The V and J ends lost 0 bases and 6 bases, in that order; junction bases with no gene match: 9. CDR1 is SGHRS, CDR2 YFSETQ, per germline. Here the CDR3 DNA reads TGCGCCAGCAGCTTGGCCTGGACAGGGACGTTGGATACGCAGTATTTT. Translating gives CASSLAWTGTLDTQYF.

This clonotype was counted only a few times. This chain links TRBV20-1 with TRBJ1-1; D gene ambiguous. From germline, CDR1 is DFQATT and CDR2 SNEGSKA (reference sequence). The V and J ends lost 2 bases and 5 bases respectively, with 15 bases between them. The CDR3 contains 14 residues. The CDR3 loop is CSARNREEGTEAFF. The CDR3 DNA is TGCAGTGCTAGAAACCGGGAAGAGGGAACTGAAGCTTTCTTT.

This clonotype was observed at least ten times. The V and J genes are TRBV7-2 and TRBJ2-7; possibly TRBD1 for D (6 bases). The ends were cut back, 8 bases at V and 3 bases at J, with 20 bases in the middle. CDR1 SGHTA and CDR2 FQGNSA come from the germline V gene. CDR3 length: 15 amino acids. CDR3 in amino acids: CASARNRAGSYEQYF. CDR3 bases: TGTGCCAGCGCTAGAAACAGGGCGGGCAGCTACGAGCAGTACTTC.

There are a few counts of this clonotype. The chain combines TRBV7-2 with TRBJ2-3; 10 bases match TRBD2. CDR1 SGHTA and CDR2 FQGNSA come from the germline V gene. This CDR3 has 17 residues. The ends lost 2 bases at V and 5 bases at J; junction bases unmatched: 10. The CDR3 loop reads CASSLRLAGELGDTQYF. CDR3 DNA: TGTGCCAGCAGCTTACGCCTAGCGGGAGAGTTAGGAGATACGCAGTATTTT. The full variable domain, rest sourced from reference TRBV7-2 and TRBJ2-3, is GAGVSQSPSNKVTEKGKDVELRCDPISGHTALYWYRQSLGQGLEFLIYFQGNSAPDKSGLPSDRFSAERTGGSVSTLTIQRTQQEDSAVYLCASSLRLAGELGDTQYFGPGTRLTVL.

V is TRBV18 and J is TRBJ1-2; TRBD1 agrees at 9 bases. Losses at the gene ends were 4 bases for V and 6 bases for J; bases not matched to a gene: 6. The CDR3 covers 14 residues. Germline CDR1 KGHSH, CDR2 LQKENI. The CDR3 sequence is CASSHWDRDDGYTF. The CDR3, as DNA: TGTGCCAGCTCACACTGGGACAGGGATGATGGCTACACCTTC.

This rearrangement joins TRBV20-1 to TRBJ2-7; 7 nucleotides match TRBD2. Germline lookup yields CDR1 DFQATT and CDR2 SNEGSKA (reference sequence). The CDR3 sequence is 13 residues long. The ends lost 0 bases at V and 8 bases at J; junction bases unmatched: 7. CDR3 sequence: CSAREGEGSKQYF. As DNA, the CDR3 is TGCAGTGCTAGAGAAGGGGAGGGAAGTAAGCAGTACTTC.

V gene TRBV7-6 combines with J gene TRBJ2-3; tentatively, D is TRBD2 (5 bases). This CDR3 comprises 17 residues. V lost 5 bases and J lost 1, with 19 bases in between. Germline V gene data show CDR1 as SGHVS and CDR2 as FNYEAQ. CDR3 sequence reads: CASSLRHLAFGTDTQYF. The CDR3 DNA reads TGTGCCAGCAGCCTGCGACATCTAGCATTTGGCACAGATACGCAGTATTTT.

CDR3 sequence (DNA): TGTGCCAGCGCAACCCTGGGACGGCCTCCCGGGGCCAACGTCCTGACTTTC. Translating gives CASATLGRPPGANVLTF. The V and J genes are TRBV27 and TRBJ2-6, with D tentatively TRBD1 or TRBD2 (5 bases each). The CDR3 covers 17 residues. The ends were cut back, 8 bases at V and 4 bases at J, with 21 bases in the middle. In germline, CDR1 is MNHEY, CDR2 SMNVEV (reference sequence). Combining the CDR3 with reference TRBV27 and TRBJ2-6 gives the whole variable domain EAQVTQNPRYLITVTGKKLTVTCSQNMNHEYMSWYRQDPGLGLRQIYYSMNVEVTDKGDVPEGYKVSRKEKRNFPLILESPSPNQTSLYFCASATLGRPPGANVLTFGAGSRLTVL.

This clonotype was picked up a small number of times. The chain carries TRBV15 and TRBJ2-3; 7 positions match TRBD2. The junction had 0 bases not matched to a gene; V was cut back by 6 bases and J by 0 bases. Germline V CDR1 and CDR2: LNHNV, YYDKDF (reference sequence). The CDR3 consists of 13 residues. The CDR3 sequence is CATRLASTDTQYF. The CDR3 DNA is TGTGCCACCAGACTAGCGAGCACAGATACGCAGTATTTT.

This clonotype occurred a few times. The rearrangement joins TRBV3-1 to TRBJ1-1; TRBD1 might be the D (6 bases). V gave up 3 bases and J gave up 4 bases, with 21 bases separating them. Germline CDR1 reads LGHDT; CDR2 reads YNNKEL (reference sequence). This CDR3 spans 17 amino acids. The CDR3 loop is CASSHGDLGQTTTEAFF. CDR3 coding DNA: TGTGCCAGCAGCCATGGGGATTTAGGACAGACGACCACTGAAGCTTTCTTT.

This clonotype was seen a few times. The rearrangement uses TRBV29-1 and TRBJ2-7, with D possibly TRBD1 on 7 matching bases. The CDR3 loop spans 13 amino acids. V was pared by 5 bases and J by 2 bases, with 13 bases between. Germline-derived CDR1 and CDR2 are SQVTM and ANQGSEA. The CDR3 sequence is CSVRQGGAYEQYF. CDR3 DNA sequence: TGCAGCGTTCGGCAGGGGGGAGCCTACGAGCAGTACTTC.

This clonotype was seen a few times. V usage is TRBV12-3 or TRBV12-4 and J usage is TRBJ2-1, with 15 bases aligning to TRBD2. This CDR3 comprises 16 residues. V was clipped by 8 bases and J by 6 bases; unmatched bases: 8. CDR3 loop: CASRYGGLAGGNEQFF. The CDR3 region has the DNA TGTGCCAGCCGCTATGGGGGACTAGCGGGAGGCAATGAGCAGTTCTTC.

This clonotype was detected a few times. This chain joins TRBV30 and TRBJ1-2, with 7 bases matching TRBD1. The germline V gene encodes CDR1 GTSNPN and CDR2 SVGIG (reference sequence). The CDR3 is made up of 15 amino acids. V lost 7 bases and J lost 4; bases outside the gene matches: 15. The CDR3 DNA sequence: TGTGCCTACATAGAGTCAGGGGGGCATGTCTATGGCTACACCTTC. This encodes CAYIESGGHVYGYTF.

V is TRBV7-9 and J is TRBJ1-6; 9 nucleotides agree with TRBD1. This CDR3 is 15 amino acids long. J lost 9 bases, V lost 2 bases, and 5 bases had no gene match. The germline CDR1 and CDR2 sequences are SEHNR and FQNEAQ (reference sequence). The CDR3 loop is CASSLSGQGGSPLHF. The CDR3 region has the DNA TGTGCCAGCAGCTTATCGGGACAGGGAGGTTCACCCCTCCACTTT.

The sample holds one count of this clonotype. The chain carries TRBV2 and TRBJ2-1, with D uncertain. CDR1 is SNHLY and CDR2 is FYNNEI in the germline V gene. This CDR3 has 15 amino acids. Deletions cut 8 bases from V and 8 bases from J, with 22 bases between. The CDR3 region is CASSRLRAVMDEQFF. For the CDR3, the DNA is TGTGCCAGCTCCCGACTTCGGGCAGTTATGGATGAGCAGTTCTTC.

This clonotype was counted between two and nine times. The chain recombines TRBV20-1 with TRBJ1-2; D is undetermined. This CDR3 spans 12 amino acids. V lost 5 bases, J lost 2 bases, and 9 bases lay in between. Germline V gene sequence: CDR1 DFQATT, CDR2 SNEGSKA (reference sequence). The DNA for the CDR3 is TGCAGTGCTCCGGAAGGGAACTATGGCTACACCTTC. Protein sequence: CSAPEGNYGYTF.

This clonotype was recorded a few times. The rearrangement links TRBV20-1 to TRBJ2-3; TRBD2 aligns across 12 bases. V lost 3 bases to trimming and J lost 2 bases; unmatched junction nucleotides: 15. The CDR3 contains 19 residues. The germline V gene has CDR1 DFQATT and CDR2 SNEGSKA (reference sequence). The CDR3 DNA follows: TGCAGTGCTAGCGGTTCAGGACTAGCGGGGCGATCGTCCACAGATACGCAGTATTTT. It yields the protein CSASGSGLAGRSSTDTQYF.

This clonotype has at least ten counts. The chain combines TRBV28 with TRBJ1-6, with a weak D call TRBD1 (5 bases). Germline V gene data show CDR1 as MDHEN and CDR2 as SYDVKM. CDR3 size: 18 residues. The V gene lost 7 bases and the J gene lost 10 bases, with 29 bases spanning the gap. The CDR3 sequence is CASTLGPGRPSWPSPLHF. CDR3 nucleotides: TGTGCCAGCACCCTAGGACCGGGACGGCCAAGTTGGCCCTCACCCCTCCACTTT. The variable domain in full, completed from reference TRBV28 and TRBJ1-6, reads DVKVTQSSRYLVKRTGEKVFLECVQDMDHENMFWYRQDPGLGLRLIYFSYDVKMKEKGDIPEGYSVSREKKERFSLILESASTNQTSMYLCASTLGPGRPSWPSPLHFGNGTRLTVT.

The genes are TRBV10-3 and TRBJ2-3, with D unclear. The CDR3 is 12 amino acids. Germline assignment: CDR1 ENHRY and CDR2 SYGVKD. V lost 6 bases to trimming and J lost 0 bases, with 4 bases between them. The CDR3: CAIRPSTDTQYF. The CDR3 DNA reads as TGTGCCATCAGGCCGAGCACAGATACGCAGTATTTT.

The CDR3 sequence: CASSLAITGGNEQFF. As DNA, the CDR3 is TGCGCCAGCAGCTTGGCCATTACAGGGGGCAATGAGCAGTTCTTC. This rearrangement joins TRBV5-1 to TRBJ2-1; 8 nucleotides align to TRBD1. The germline CDR1 and CDR2 sequences are SGHRS and YFSETQ. The J segment lost 6 bases and the V segment lost 0 bases, leaving 5 bases of the junction unmatched. This CDR3 comprises 15 residues.

This clonotype was recorded a few times. V gene TRBV10-2 combines with J gene TRBJ2-7, with 7 bases matching TRBD1. The germline gives CDR1 WSHSY, CDR2 SAAADI. The CDR3 sequence is 13 residues long. J gave up 7 bases and V 6 bases, and 9 bases lay outside the gene matches. In DNA, the CDR3 is TGCGCCAGCAGGTCCCCGGGACAGTTGGAGCAGTACTTC. It translates to CASRSPGQLEQYF.

This rearrangement joins TRBV6-6 to TRBJ1-1, with TRBD1 matching 9 bases. This CDR3 spans 13 amino acids. Germline V lookup: CDR1 MNHNY, CDR2 SVGAGI (reference sequence). V gave up 11 bases and J gave up 1 base; unmatched junction bases: 5. The CDR3 DNA sequence: TGTGCCTCAAAGGGACAGGGGAACACTGAAGCTTTCTTT. This gives the protein CASKGQGNTEAFF.

This clonotype occurred a few times. The V and J genes are TRBV9 and TRBJ1-3; no clear D. The length of the CDR3 is 17 residues. Trimming took 0 bases from V and 0 from J, leaving 13 bases between them. Germline V gene lookup returns CDR1 SGDLS and CDR2 YYNGEE. The CDR3 reads CASSVEAAGFSGNTIYF. The CDR3 DNA reads TGTGCCAGCAGCGTAGAGGCAGCGGGATTCTCTGGAAACACCATATATTTT. Full variable domain (rest looked up from reference TRBV9 and TRBJ1-3): DSGVTQTPKHLITATGQRVTLRCSPRSGDLSVYWYQQSLDQGLQFLIQYYNGEERAKGNILERFSAQQFPDLHSELNLSSLELGDSALYFCASSVEAAGFSGNTIYFGEGSWLTVV.

The table lists this clonotype with a few counts. This rearrangement joins TRBV6-5 to TRBJ2-1, with D possibly being TRBD1 or TRBD2 (5 bases each). The CDR3 has 12 amino acids. The germline V gene encodes CDR1 MNHEY and CDR2 SVGAGI. Between the trimmed V and J ends, which lost 5 bases and 7 bases, there was a span of 9 bases. This chain's CDR3 is CASSPGRNEQFF. CDR3 bases: TGTGCCAGCAGTCCGGGACGTAATGAGCAGTTCTTC.

This clonotype was picked up a small number of times. The chain has TRBV14 and TRBJ2-5, with D tentatively TRBD2 (6 bases). Germline-derived CDR1 and CDR2 are SGHDN and FVKESK. The CDR3 contains 14 residues. The V and J ends lost 1 base and 5 bases respectively, with 11 bases between them. The CDR3 DNA reads TGTGCCAGCAGCCAAGCAGGAGGGACGGAGACCCAGTACTTC. It translates to CASSQAGGTETQYF.